The 30 T cell receptor beta chains reported below all come from one sample, sequenced in a study of shared clonotypes between healthy human individuals. The repertoire was sequenced with immunoSEQ multiplex PCR; TCRdb's copy has only in-frame clones and lacks some. In the table there are under 1,100,000 clones, roughly 80% of which are singletons. The sequencing input was memory CD4+ T cells sorted from blood. As to subset: CD45RA-negative fraction. The receptors were gathered from a man aged 18 to 30 in good health.

This clone has a single count. This rearrangement joins TRBV5-1 to TRBJ2-5; D possibly corresponds to TRBD1 (6 bases). The CDR3 is 13 residues long. CDR1 SGHRS and CDR2 YFSETQ come from the germline V gene. Trimming pared 4 bases from V and 8 bases from J, leaving 15 bases between. CDR3 coding DNA: TGCGCCAGCAGCCCATCAGGGGTGGGTACCCAGTACTTC. Translated: CASSPSGVGTQYF.

J is TRBJ1-3 and V is TRBV6-6, with unresolved D. Trimming removed 6 bases at V and 0 bases at J, with 12 bases between. There are 15 residues in the CDR3. Looked up from germline, CDR1 is MNHNY and CDR2 is SVGAGI (reference sequence). The DNA of the CDR3 is TGTGCCAGCAGAGACGGTGCGGACTCTGGAAACACCATATATTTT. The encoded protein is CASRDGADSGNTIYF.

This clone was seen more than once but under ten times. The same CDR3 arises from other DNA sequences in this sample as well. The chain joins TRBV27 to TRBJ2-2, with 9 positions matching TRBD1. With V trimmed by 4 bases and J by 1 base, 1 base remained unmatched. The CDR3 has 15 residues. The V gene's germline CDR1 is MNHEY and CDR2 SMNVEV (reference sequence). The CDR3 spells CASSSGQGNTGELFF. The CDR3 DNA reads as TGTGCCAGCAGTTCGGGACAGGGGAACACCGGGGAGCTGTTTTTT.

The chain joins TRBV30 to TRBJ1-6, with 8 bases aligning to TRBD1. The V and J ends lost 1 base and 10 bases, in that order; junction bases with no gene match: 9. The length of the CDR3 is 15 residues. Per the germline V gene, CDR1 is GTSNPN and CDR2 is SVGIG (reference sequence). The CDR3 loop is CAWSDDRGIGSPLHF. The CDR3 DNA follows: TGTGCCTGGAGTGACGACAGGGGAATAGGCTCACCCCTCCACTTT. The full variable domain, rest sourced from reference TRBV30 and TRBJ1-6, is SQTIHQWPATLVQPVGSPLSLECTVEGTSNPNLYWYRQAAGRGLQLLFYSVGIGQISSEVPQNLSASRPQDRQFILSSKKLLLSDSGFYLCAWSDDRGIGSPLHFGNGTRLTVT.

This CDR3 reads CASSRDRGINEQYF. The CDR3, as DNA: TGTGCCAGCAGTCGGGACAGGGGCATCAACGAGCAGTACTTC. The V and J genes are TRBV2 and TRBJ2-7; 10 bases align to TRBD1. From germline, CDR1 is SNHLY and CDR2 FYNNEI. The junction had 6 bases not matched to a gene; V was cut back by 5 bases and J by 5 bases. The length of the CDR3 is 14 residues.

This chain links TRBV5-8 with TRBJ2-7; 9 positions match TRBD1. Germline values: CDR1 SGHTS, CDR2 YDEGEE. CDR3 length: 13 amino acids. Losses at the gene ends were 4 bases for V and 7 bases for J; bases not matched to a gene: 6. The CDR3 nucleotides are TGTGCCAGCAGCGGGGGACAGGGAAGGGAGCAGTACTTC. It encodes CASSGGQGREQYF.

This clone was counted only a few times. This chain links TRBV2 with TRBJ1-1; no clear D gene. Looked up from germline, CDR1 is SNHLY and CDR2 is FYNNEI. Trimming pared 7 bases from V and 2 bases from J, leaving 11 bases between. CDR3 length: 13 amino acids. The CDR3, as DNA: TGTGCCAGCACTAGTCGCCCTAACACTGAAGCTTTCTTT. Translation: CASTSRPNTEAFF.

The chain has TRBV19 and TRBJ1-5; D remains ambiguous. V dropped 3 bases and J dropped 3 bases, with 15 bases sitting between them. CDR1 is LNHDA, CDR2 SQIVND, per germline (reference sequence). This CDR3 has 16 amino acids. The CDR3 loop is CASSIVSWDTNQPQHF. The CDR3 nucleotides read TGTGCCAGTAGTATTGTGTCTTGGGATACCAATCAGCCCCAGCATTTT.

This clone turned up a few times. This rearrangement joins TRBV30 to TRBJ2-1; 8 nucleotides match TRBD1. J was trimmed by 2 bases and V by 2 bases; bases with no gene match: 5. Germline loops: CDR1 GTSNPN, CDR2 SVGIG (reference sequence). The CDR3 runs 15 residues. CDR3 DNA: TGTGCCTGGAGTTCAGGGGGCATGACCTACAATGAGCAGTTCTTC. It is translated as CAWSSGGMTYNEQFF.

The genes are TRBV18 and TRBJ2-1; maybe TRBD1 (5 bases). CDR1 and CDR2 from the germline V gene are KGHSH and LQKENI. V was clipped by 2 bases and J by 3 bases, with 11 bases between them. This CDR3 is built from 15 residues. CDR3 coding DNA: TGTGCCAGCTCACCAGATAGGGGATACTACAATGAGCAGTTCTTC. Amino acid sequence: CASSPDRGYYNEQFF.

The chain is built from TRBV27 and TRBJ1-2; D gene ambiguous. This CDR3 comprises 17 residues. Germline V lookup: CDR1 MNHEY, CDR2 SMNVEV (reference sequence). The V end was cut by 4 bases, the J end by 4 bases, with 22 bases between. Here the CDR3 DNA reads TGTGCCAGCAGTTCGGGCCGGAAAGGGCGAAGCGTCTATGGCTACACCTTC. Translation: CASSSGRKGRSVYGYTF.

The table lists this clone with many counts. The chain employs TRBV18 and TRBJ2-7; D not certain. The CDR3 has 13 amino acids. The germline V and J ends were trimmed by 3 bases and 3 bases, with 9 bases remaining between them. CDR1 is KGHSH and CDR2 is LQKENI in the germline V gene. The CDR3 nucleotides are TGTGCCAGCTCACCCCTTCCTGGCTACGAGCAGTACTTC. Protein: CASSPLPGYEQYF. Supplemented by reference TRBV18 and TRBJ2-7, the full variable domain reads NAGVMQNPRHLVRRRGQEARLRCSPMKGHSHVYWYRQLPEEGLKFMVYLQKENIIDESGMPKERFSAEFPKEGPSILRIQQVVRGDSAAYFCASSPLPGYEQYFGPGTRLTVT.

As DNA, the CDR3 is TGTGCCAGCAGCCTCGGGGGTCCCGGGGAGCTGTTTTTT. Amino acids: CASSLGGPGELFF. The chain uses TRBV11-3 and TRBJ2-2, with D possibly TRBD2 on 6 matching bases. The CDR3 extends over 13 amino acids. V dropped 5 bases and J dropped 6 bases, with 10 bases sitting between them. The germline CDR1 and CDR2 sequences are SGHNT and YENEEA.

Details on this clone: An end of the junction does not agree with germline; a read error may underlie this. This chain joins TRBV6-5 and TRBJ2-7; the D gene is possibly TRBD2 (6 bases). Germline V CDR1 and CDR2: MNHEY, SVGAGI. The CDR3 covers 16 residues. The CDR3 DNA is TGTGCCAGCAGGTACTGGAAGTCGGGGGAGACCTACGAGCAGTACTTC. Its translation is CASRYWKSGETYEQYF.

This clone was counted only a few times. The V call is TRBV30, the J call TRBJ2-5, with D possibly being TRBD1 (5 bases). Matching the DNA end better, TRBJ2-7 makes the J call doubtful. Germline-derived CDR1 and CDR2 are GTSNPN and SVGIG (reference sequence). The CDR3 sequence is 11 residues long. In DNA, the CDR3 is TGTGCCTGGAAGACAGCCTACGAGCAGTACTTC. Protein: CAWKTAYEQYF.

The count of this clone is one. The chain joins TRBV27 to TRBJ1-6; D gene ambiguous. Trimming left V 6 bases short and J 5 bases short, with 8 bases between. Germline lookup yields CDR1 MNHEY and CDR2 SMNVEV (reference sequence). This CDR3 has 13 residues. The CDR3 DNA is TGTGCCAGCAGCCTGGGCAATAATTCACCCCTCCACTTT. Amino acids: CASSLGNNSPLHF.

The rearrangement joins TRBV9 to TRBJ1-5, with 9 positions matching TRBD1. This CDR3 is 16 amino acids long. The germline gives CDR1 SGDLS, CDR2 YYNGEE. The J segment lost 2 bases and the V segment lost 8 bases, leaving 11 bases of the junction unmatched. CDR3 nucleotide sequence: TGTGCCAGAACAGGGGGCGCGAATGGGGGCAATCAGCCCCAGCATTTT. Its protein product is CARTGGANGGNQPQHF.

V is TRBV2 and J is TRBJ2-1; a weak D match, TRBD1 (6 bases). This CDR3 region has 14 residues. Germline CDR1 SNHLY, CDR2 FYNNEI. Deletions cut 7 bases from V and 5 bases from J, with 15 bases between. The CDR3 loop is CASKIGQNNNEQFF. CDR3 DNA: TGTGCCAGCAAGATCGGACAGAACAACAATGAGCAGTTCTTC.

V is TRBV28 and J is TRBJ2-7; D could derive from TRBD1 or TRBD2 (5 bases each). The V end lost 6 bases, the J end lost 0 bases, and 15 bases lay between the germline ends. The length of the CDR3 is 15 residues. Looked up from germline, CDR1 is MDHEN and CDR2 is SYDVKM. The CDR3 DNA follows: TGTGCCAGCAGCACCCCGGGACGGAACTCCTACGAGCAGTACTTC. Amino acids: CASSTPGRNSYEQYF.

The J gene is TRBJ1-4, the V gene TRBV5-4; D not certain. The CDR3 runs 17 residues. Trimming shortened V by 0 bases and J by 3 bases, and 15 bases separated the two germline ends. Germline values: CDR1 SGHNT, CDR2 YYREEE (reference sequence). The CDR3 here is CASSLGRSGRANEKLFF. In DNA form, the CDR3 reads TGTGCCAGCAGCTTGGGACGGTCGGGTCGCGCTAATGAAAAACTGTTTTTT. The variable domain in full, with the rest retrieved from reference TRBV5-4 and TRBJ1-4, is ETGVTQSPTHLIKTRGQQVTLRCSSQSGHNTVSWYQQALGQGPQFIFQYYREEENGRGNFPPRFSGLQFPNYSSELNVNALELDDSALYLCASSLGRSGRANEKLFFGSGTQLSVL.

The chain carries TRBV18 and TRBJ2-7; unclear D gene. V was cut by 0 bases and J by 7 bases, with 16 bases left in between. The CDR3 is made up of 15 amino acids. Germline-derived CDR1 and CDR2 are KGHSH and LQKENI. In DNA, the CDR3 is TGTGCCAGCTCACCACCGAGTCGGCCGCTTATGGAGCAGTACTTC. Its translation: CASSPPSRPLMEQYF.

J is TRBJ2-7 and V is TRBV2; 11 bases agree with TRBD2. Germline V CDR1 and CDR2: SNHLY, FYNNEI. V lost 4 bases and J lost 4; bases outside the gene matches: 9. The CDR3 spans 16 residues. In DNA form, the CDR3 reads TGTGCCAGCAGTGCTGATACTAGCGGGAGTGTGTACGAGCAGTACTTC. This codes for CASSADTSGSVYEQYF.

This clone was seen a handful of times. V and J are TRBV7-9 and TRBJ2-5; D might be TRBD2 (6 bases). This CDR3 has 13 residues. CDR1 is SEHNR and CDR2 is FQNEAQ in the germline V gene (reference sequence). Trimming left V 5 bases short and J 3 bases short, with 10 bases between. This chain's CDR3 is CASSRRGKETQYF. CDR3 coding DNA: TGTGCCAGCAGCCGACGGGGGAAAGAGACCCAGTACTTC.

This chain joins TRBV7-2 and TRBJ1-1; D not resolved. Per the germline V gene, CDR1 is SGHTA and CDR2 is FQGNSA. The CDR3 is 13 amino acids. Trimming pared 0 bases from V and 6 bases from J, leaving 8 bases between. CDR3 coding DNA: TGTGCCAGCAGCTTAGCTGGGGTTCCTGAAGCTTTCTTT. Translation: CASSLAGVPEAFF.

This chain uses TRBV7-2 with TRBJ2-2; D is possibly TRBD2 (5 bases). With 5 bases removed from V and 7 bases from J, the gap between germline ends came to 8 bases. Germline values: CDR1 SGHTA, CDR2 FQGNSA. The CDR3 has 12 residues. The CDR3 DNA reads as TGTGCCAGCAGCCCGGGAATCGGGGAGCTGTTTTTT. Residues: CASSPGIGELFF.

The V gene is TRBV6-1, the J gene TRBJ2-1; 9 bases line up with TRBD2. CDR1 is MNHNS, CDR2 SASEGT, per germline. This CDR3 contains 15 residues. V was pared by 6 bases and J by 4 bases, with 7 bases of the junction left unmatched. CDR3 in DNA: TGTGCCAGCAGGGGAGAGCGGGGGGCGTACAATGAGCAGTTCTTC. Its protein product is CASRGERGAYNEQFF.

The rearrangement uses TRBV30 and TRBJ1-6, with a tentative D call TRBD1 (6 bases). CDR1 GTSNPN and CDR2 SVGIG come from the germline V gene (reference sequence). V lost 4 bases to trimming and J lost 10 bases, with 14 bases between them. The CDR3 sequence is 13 residues long. CDR3 sequence (DNA): TGTGCCTGGAAGGTAAAGGGGGGCTCACCCCTCCACTTT. Translation: CAWKVKGGSPLHF.

About this clone itself: It may be a read error: a sequence one base away is much more abundant. The sample contains more than one DNA sequence encoding this CDR3. The V gene is TRBV6-6, the J gene TRBJ2-5; D gene ambiguous. The V end was cut by 5 bases, the J end by 4 bases, with 5 bases between. Germline V CDR1 and CDR2: MNHNY, SVGAGI (reference sequence). CDR3 length: 11 residues. This CDR3 is CASSPGETQYF. The CDR3 nucleotides read TGTGCCAGCAGTCCCGGAGAGACCCAGTACTTC.

The V and J genes are TRBV6-5 and TRBJ1-1; 8 nucleotides align to TRBD1. The CDR3 extends over 14 amino acids. The germline CDR1 and CDR2 sequences are MNHEY and SVGAGI. Trimming cost V 5 bases and J 4 bases; bases outside gene matches: 6. This CDR3 reads CASSHQGASTEAFF. The CDR3 region has the DNA TGTGCCAGCAGTCACCAGGGGGCGAGCACTGAAGCTTTCTTT.

The chain joins TRBV28 to TRBJ2-5; D gene unclear. The V gene's germline CDR1 is MDHEN and CDR2 SYDVKM. The CDR3 length is 14 residues. Trimming shortened V by 1 base and J by 5 bases, and 11 bases separated the two germline ends. The chain's CDR3 is CASSLLASRETQYF. The DNA for the CDR3 is TGTGCCAGCAGTTTATTAGCCTCAAGGGAGACCCAGTACTTC.